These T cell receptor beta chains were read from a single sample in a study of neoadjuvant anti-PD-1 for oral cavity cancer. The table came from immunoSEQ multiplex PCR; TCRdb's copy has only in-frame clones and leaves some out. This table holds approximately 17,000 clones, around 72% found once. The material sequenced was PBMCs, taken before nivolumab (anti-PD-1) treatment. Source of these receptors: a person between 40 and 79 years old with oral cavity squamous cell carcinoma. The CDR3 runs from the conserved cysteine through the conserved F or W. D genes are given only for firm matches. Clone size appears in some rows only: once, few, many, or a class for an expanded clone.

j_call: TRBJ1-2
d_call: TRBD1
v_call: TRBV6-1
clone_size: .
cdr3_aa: CASSAYDRGGYGYTF
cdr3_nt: TGTGCCAGCAGTGCCTACGACAGGGGGGGCTATGGCTACACCTTC

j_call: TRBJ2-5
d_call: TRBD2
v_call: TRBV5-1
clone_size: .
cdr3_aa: CASSLGTSGSIETQYF
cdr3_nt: TGCGCCAGCAGCTTGGGCACTAGCGGGAGTATCGAGACCCAGTACTTC

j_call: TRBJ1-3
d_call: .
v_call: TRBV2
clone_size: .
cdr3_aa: CASSEVGGNTIYF
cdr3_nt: TGTGCCAGCAGTGAAGTCGGAGGAAACACCATATATTTT

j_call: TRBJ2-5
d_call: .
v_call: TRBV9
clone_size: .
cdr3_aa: CASSVGPLRETQYF
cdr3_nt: TGTGCCAGCAGCGTAGGGCCCCTTAGGGAGACCCAGTACTTC

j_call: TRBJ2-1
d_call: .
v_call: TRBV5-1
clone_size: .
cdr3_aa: CASSLNLLNEQFF
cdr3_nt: TGCGCCAGCAGCTTGAACCTGCTGAATGAGCAGTTCTTC

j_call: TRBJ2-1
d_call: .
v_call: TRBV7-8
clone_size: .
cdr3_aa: CASSLTEVGYNEQFF
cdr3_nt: TGTGCCAGCAGCCTGACAGAAGTAGGCTACAATGAGCAGTTCTTC

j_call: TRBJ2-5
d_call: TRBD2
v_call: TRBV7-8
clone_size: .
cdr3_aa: CASSFSGKETQYF
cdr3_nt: TGTGCCAGCAGCTTTAGCGGGAAAGAGACCCAGTACTTC

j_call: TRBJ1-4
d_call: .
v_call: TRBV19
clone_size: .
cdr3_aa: CASIDGFNEKLFF
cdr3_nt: TGTGCCAGCATCGACGGGTTTAATGAAAAACTGTTTTTT

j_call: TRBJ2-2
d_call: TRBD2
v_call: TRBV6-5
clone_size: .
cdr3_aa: CASRGGSTGELFF
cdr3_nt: TGTGCCAGCAGGGGGGGGAGCACCGGGGAGCTGTTTTTT

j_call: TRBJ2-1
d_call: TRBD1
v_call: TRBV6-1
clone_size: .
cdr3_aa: CASNRQGFNEQFF
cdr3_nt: TGTGCCAGCAACCGACAGGGCTTTAATGAGCAGTTCTTC

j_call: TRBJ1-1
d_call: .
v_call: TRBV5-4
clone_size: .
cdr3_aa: CASSPEGPLMGTEAFF
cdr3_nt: TGTGCCAGCAGCCCCGAAGGACCGTTGATGGGCACTGAAGCTTTCTTT

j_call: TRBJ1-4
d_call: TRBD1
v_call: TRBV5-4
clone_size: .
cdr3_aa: CASSLGGTGNEKLFF
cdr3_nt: TGTGCCAGCAGCTTGGGCGGGACAGGGAATGAAAAACTGTTTTTT

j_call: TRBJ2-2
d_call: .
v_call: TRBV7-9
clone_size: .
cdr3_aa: CASSLGKRNTGELFF
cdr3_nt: TGTGCCAGCAGCTTAGGCAAGCGGAACACCGGGGAGCTGTTTTTT

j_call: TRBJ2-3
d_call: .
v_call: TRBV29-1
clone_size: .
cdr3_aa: CSVEGGGQDTQYF
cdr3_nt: TGCAGCGTTGAAGGTGGGGGCCAGGATACGCAGTATTTT

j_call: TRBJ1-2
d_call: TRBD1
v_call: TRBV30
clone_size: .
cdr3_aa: CAWSRQGRGYTF
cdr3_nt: TGTGCCTGGAGCCGACAGGGCCGCGGCTACACCTTC

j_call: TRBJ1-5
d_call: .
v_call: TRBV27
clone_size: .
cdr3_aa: CASSESFGSNQPQHF
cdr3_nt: TGTGCCAGCAGTGAAAGTTTCGGTAGCAATCAGCCCCAGCATTTT

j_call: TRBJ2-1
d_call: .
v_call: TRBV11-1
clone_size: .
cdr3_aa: CASSSMKDRPNEQFF
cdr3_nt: TGTGCCAGCAGCTCGATGAAAGACAGACCTAATGAGCAGTTCTTC

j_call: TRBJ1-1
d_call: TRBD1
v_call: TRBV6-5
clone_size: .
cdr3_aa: CASSSTPGGPISAFF
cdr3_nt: TGTGCCAGCAGTTCCACCCCAGGGGGACCTATTTCAGCTTTCTTT

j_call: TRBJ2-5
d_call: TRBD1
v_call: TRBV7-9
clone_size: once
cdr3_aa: CASSIGQGGQETQYF
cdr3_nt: TGTGCCAGCAGCATCGGACAGGGGGGCCAAGAGACCCAGTACTTC

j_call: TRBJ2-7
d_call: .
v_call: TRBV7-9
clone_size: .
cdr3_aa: CASRPGKIWDGVGREQYF
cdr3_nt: TGTGCCAGCAGGCCGGGGAAAATATGGGATGGGGTTGGTCGCGAGCAGTACTTC

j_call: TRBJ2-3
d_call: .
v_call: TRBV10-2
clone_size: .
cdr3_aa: CASRETHSTDTQYF
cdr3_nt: TGCGCCAGCAGGGAGACACATAGCACAGATACGCAGTATTTT

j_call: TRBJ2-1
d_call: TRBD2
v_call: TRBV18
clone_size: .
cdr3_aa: CASSPPSSGTNEQFF
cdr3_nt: TGTGCCAGCTCACCACCGTCTAGCGGGACGAATGAGCAGTTCTTC

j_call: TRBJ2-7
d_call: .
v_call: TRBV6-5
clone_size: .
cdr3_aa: CASSYSGSSPYEQYF
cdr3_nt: TGTGCCAGCAGTTACTCGGGCAGTAGCCCCTACGAGCAGTACTTC

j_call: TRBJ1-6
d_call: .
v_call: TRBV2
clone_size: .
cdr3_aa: CASLTERTNSPLHF
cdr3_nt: TGTGCCAGTTTAACAGAGAGGACAAATTCACCCCTCCACTTT

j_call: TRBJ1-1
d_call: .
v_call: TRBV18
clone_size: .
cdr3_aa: CASSPPSDRLNTEAFF
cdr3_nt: TGTGCCAGCTCACCACCTTCCGACAGGCTGAACACTGAAGCTTTCTTT

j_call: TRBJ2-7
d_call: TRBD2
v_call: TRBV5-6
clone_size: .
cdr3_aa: CASSSGTSSRRSYEQYF
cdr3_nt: TGTGCCAGCAGCTCCGGGACTAGCAGCCGTAGATCCTACGAGCAGTACTTC